The clone carrying this T cell receptor (beta chain) has more than one count but fewer than ten. Its antigen is undetermined. Each patient was aged 18 to 65 and had newly diagnosed hyperthyroidism of under 2 months' duration. TCR beta CDR3 sequences were amplified from RNA transcripts. Using the HTBI primer set, a first-round RT-PCR was run on the TCR CDR3. TCRdb itself ran the multiplex PCR reads through MiXCR, one entry per CDR3 protein. The sample consists of 550,000 to 800,000 distinct CDR3 sequences, about 16% of them appearing once. This entry belongs to a study of T cells in Graves' hyperthyroidism and ophthalmopathy. Study overall: Blood from the periphery was taken at initial diagnosis, before any treatment. Study-wide findings and caveats: The majority of expanded thyroid clonotypes above 0.001 also appeared in blood.

This CDR3 comprises 18 residues. V gave up 0 bases and J gave up 10 bases, with 25 bases separating them. Germline V gene data show CDR1 as SEHNR and CDR2 as FQNEAQ (reference sequence). The TCR comes from a man in his late teens or twenties with Graves' hyperthyroidism. The sequencing input was blood. This chain uses TRBV7-9 with TRBJ2-1; the D call may be TRBD1 or TRBD2 (6 bases each). The CDR3, as DNA: TGTGCCAGCAGCTTAGCTCCCCCCTCCCGGGGGCGTGGGGAGGAGCAGTTCTTC. It specifies CASSLAPPSRGRGEEQFF. The full variable domain, its missing parts supplied by reference TRBV7-9 and TRBJ2-1, is DTGVSQNPRHKITKRGQNVTFRCDPISEHNRLYWYRQTLGQGPEFLTYFQNEAQLEKSRLLSDRFSAERPKGSFSTLEIQRTEQGDSAMYLCASSLAPPSRGRGEEQFFGPGTRLTVL.